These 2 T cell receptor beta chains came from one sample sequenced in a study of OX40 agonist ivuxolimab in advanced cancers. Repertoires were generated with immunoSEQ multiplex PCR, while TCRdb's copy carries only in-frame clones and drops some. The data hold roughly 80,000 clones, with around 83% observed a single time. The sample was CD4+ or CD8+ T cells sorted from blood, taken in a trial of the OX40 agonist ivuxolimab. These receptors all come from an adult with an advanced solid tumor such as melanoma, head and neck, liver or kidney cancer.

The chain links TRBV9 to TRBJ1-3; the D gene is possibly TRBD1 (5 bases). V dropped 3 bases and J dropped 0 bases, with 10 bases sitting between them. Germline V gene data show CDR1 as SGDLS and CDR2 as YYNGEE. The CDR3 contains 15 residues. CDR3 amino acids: CASSAGGPSGNTIYF. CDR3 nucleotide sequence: TGTGCCAGCAGCGCCGGGGGTCCCTCTGGAAACACCATATATTTT.

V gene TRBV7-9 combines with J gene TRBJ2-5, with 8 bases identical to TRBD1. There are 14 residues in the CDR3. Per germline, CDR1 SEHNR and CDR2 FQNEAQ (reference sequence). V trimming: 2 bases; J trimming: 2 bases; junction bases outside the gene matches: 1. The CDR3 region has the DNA TGTGCCAGCAGCTTACGACAGGGGCAAGAGACCCAGTACTTC. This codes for CASSLRQGQETQYF.